What follows describes a single T cell receptor beta chain. Its matching antigen is unknown. Primers used in a second PCR of roughly 6 to 12 cycles were a sample-barcoded 5' primer and a J-beta primer mix. One entry per CDR3 protein, called by TCRdb with MiXCR from the 5' RACE reads. The sample holds 800,000 to 950,000 distinct CDR3 sequences, 29% seen once. The sample comes from a study of blood T cells in healthy people across ages. Study-wide results and caveats: The recorded TCR beta diversity per million T cells decreased in a roughly linear manner with age.

Trimming took off 1 base at V and 2 bases at J, with 13 bases between the two ends. Germline lookup yields CDR1 MGHRA and CDR2 YSYEKL. The CDR3 consists of 16 residues. The same data also contributed to another study, on T cells of mothers and their children. That report notes: Material was donated by three healthy Caucasian mothers and their six children. No persistent microchimeric T cell clones were detected at approximately 90 clones per million clonotypes sensitivity.

The sequenced sample was blood. The sequence was collected from a woman between 35 and 50 years old in good health. The chain recombines TRBV4-1 with TRBJ2-3; D is tentatively TRBD1 or TRBD2 (5 bases each). CDR3 residues: CASSQAFRETTDTQYF. DNA for the CDR3: TGCGCCAGCAGCCAAGCGTTCAGGGAGACCACAGATACGCAGTATTTT.